The clone carrying this T cell receptor beta chain turned up a few times. Antigen: not known. Repertoires were generated with immunoSEQ multiplex PCR, while TCRdb's copy carries only in-frame clones and drops some. The sample carries fewer than 75,000 clones, around 96% recorded once. Germline CDR1 SNHLY, CDR2 FYNNEI. The V end lost 7 bases, the J end lost 6 bases, and 15 bases lay between the germline ends. The CDR3 sequence is 13 residues long. The sample originates from a study of cytomegalovirus exposure and HLA in healthy donors. General study results and limits: Using the classifier, cytomegalovirus status was reportedly diagnosed with high specificity and sensitivity. Overall, approximately 150 TCR beta chains were annotated as cytomegalovirus-associated. The tendency of first-cohort TCR clusters to co-occur in the 120 or so validation repertoires was identified by a subsequent analysis. Through in vitro validation, a few CMV-associated chains were shown to be specific for CMV antigens.

Source material: PBMCs. V usage is TRBV2 and J usage is TRBJ1-1; no clear D gene. This TCR was recovered from a man aged 18 to 30 in good health and CMV-seronegative. The CDR3 spells CASIGLGSAEAFF. The CDR3 region has the DNA TGTGCCAGCATAGGACTGGGAAGCGCTGAAGCTTTCTTT.